The entry that follows covers one T cell receptor (beta chain) sequence. Antigen unknown. This CDR3 comprises 12 residues. In germline, CDR1 is MNHNS, CDR2 SASEGT. V shed 4 bases and J 7 bases; nucleotides not matched to a gene: 1. Primers: 60 Vbeta forward and 13 Jbeta reverse. Generated by immunoSEQ multiplex PCR, the TCRdb table keeps only in-frame clones and is missing some. Its listing shows some 76,000 clones. This entry is derived from a study of cytomegalovirus exposure and HLA in healthy donors. Study-wide context: About 80 million unique TCRs from HLA-typed donors made up an early data release.

Findings and caveats of the study: A further, later analysis showed that HLA-associated TCR beta chains (compared with equally common others) were more clonally expanded. In an earlier analysis, productive rearrangement rates for most beta V segments clustered near 87% or 30%.

The sequenced material came from PBMCs. The V call is TRBV6-1, the J call TRBJ2-1; 7 nucleotides align to TRBD1. This sequence was found in a boy younger than 18 in good health and CMV-seronegative. The CDR3, as DNA: TGTGCCAGCAGTGCACAGGGGAATGAGCAGTTCTTC. Its protein is CASSAQGNEQFF.